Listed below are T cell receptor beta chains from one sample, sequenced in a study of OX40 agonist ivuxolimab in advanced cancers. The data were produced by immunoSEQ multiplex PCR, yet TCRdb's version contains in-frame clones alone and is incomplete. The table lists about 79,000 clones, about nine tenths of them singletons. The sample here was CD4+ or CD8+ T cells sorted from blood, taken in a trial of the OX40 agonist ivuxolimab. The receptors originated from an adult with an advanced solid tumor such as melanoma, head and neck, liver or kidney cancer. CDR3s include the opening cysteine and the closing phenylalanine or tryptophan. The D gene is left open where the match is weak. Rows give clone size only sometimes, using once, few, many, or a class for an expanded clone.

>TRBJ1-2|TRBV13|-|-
CASSFGRGAGNYGYTF
TGTGCCAGCAGCTTCGGACGGGGGGCTGGCAACTATGGCTACACCTTC
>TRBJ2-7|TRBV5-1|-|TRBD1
CASSLRGSQGVYEQYF
TGCGCCAGCAGCTTGAGGGGCTCCCAGGGGGTATACGAGCAGTACTTC
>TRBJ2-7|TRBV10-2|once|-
CASSVQGGGYEQYF
TGCGCCAGCAGTGTCCAGGGCGGAGGCTACGAGCAGTACTTC
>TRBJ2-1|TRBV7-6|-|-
CASSLSSEQFF
TGTGCCAGCAGCCTGTCGAGTGAGCAGTTCTTC
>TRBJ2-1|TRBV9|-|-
CASSVEGGSYNEQFF
TGTGCCAGCAGCGTAGAAGGGGGCTCCTACAATGAGCAGTTCTTC
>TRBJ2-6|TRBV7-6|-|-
CASSLLHYSGANVLTF
TGTGCCAGCAGCTTACTACACTACTCTGGGGCCAACGTCCTGACTTTC
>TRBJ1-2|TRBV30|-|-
CAWSITGSLVSMARGYTF
TGTGCCTGGAGTATCACAGGGAGTCTGGTGTCTATGGCTAGGGGCTACACCTTC
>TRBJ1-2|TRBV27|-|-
CASSLWTGAPGGYTF
TGTGCCAGCAGTTTATGGACGGGGGCGCCGGGTGGCTACACCTTC
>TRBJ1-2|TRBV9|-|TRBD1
CASRGQGGYGYTF
TGTGCCAGTAGAGGACAGGGGGGCTATGGCTACACCTTC
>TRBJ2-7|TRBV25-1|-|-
CASSEDSTAYEQYF
TGTGCCAGCAGTGAGGATTCGACAGCCTACGAGCAGTACTTC
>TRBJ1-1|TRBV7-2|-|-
CASSLVGSAEAFF
TGTGCCAGCAGCTTAGTGGGGTCCGCTGAAGCTTTCTTT
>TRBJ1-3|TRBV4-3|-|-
CASSQSRASSSGNTIYF
TGCGCCAGCAGCCAATCCCGGGCCTCGAGCTCTGGAAACACCATATATTTT
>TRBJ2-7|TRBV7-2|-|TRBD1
CASSFPDRYVDEQYF
TGTGCCAGCAGCTTCCCGGACAGGTATGTGGACGAGCAGTACTTC
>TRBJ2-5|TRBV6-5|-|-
CASSYSLQETQYF
TGTGCCAGCAGTTACTCGCTACAAGAGACCCAGTACTTC
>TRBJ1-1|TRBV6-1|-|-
CASSEATGYTEAFF
TGTGCTAGCAGTGAAGCGACCGGGTACACTGAAGCTTTCTTT
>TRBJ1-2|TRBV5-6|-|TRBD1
CASSTRIGYRGNYGYTF
TGTGCCAGCAGCACTCGAATTGGTTACAGGGGGAACTATGGCTACACCTTC
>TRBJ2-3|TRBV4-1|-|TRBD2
CASSQAAGGPSTDTQYF
TGCGCCAGCAGCCAAGCCGCGGGGGGGCCAAGCACAGATACGCAGTATTTT
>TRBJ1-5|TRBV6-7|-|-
CAQSGRNNQPQHF
TGTGCCCAATCCGGCCGCAACAATCAGCCCCAGCATTTT
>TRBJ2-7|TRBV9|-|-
CASSVIGLSSYEQYF
TGTGCCAGCAGCGTAATTGGTCTAAGCTCCTACGAGCAGTACTTC
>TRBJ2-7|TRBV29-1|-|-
CSVTANYEQYF
TGCAGCGTTACAGCTAACTACGAGCAGTACTTC
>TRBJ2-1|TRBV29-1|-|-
CSVAGTPNEQFF
TGCAGCGTGGCTGGGACTCCCAATGAGCAGTTCTTC
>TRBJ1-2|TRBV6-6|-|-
CASSYPGSYGYTF
TGTGCCAGCAGTTACCCCGGGTCCTATGGCTACACCTTC
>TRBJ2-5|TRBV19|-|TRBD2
CASSWGGQETQYF
TGTGCCAGTAGTTGGGGGGGACAAGAGACCCAGTACTTC
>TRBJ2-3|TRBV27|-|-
CASFGWGPTDTQYF
TGTGCCAGCTTCGGGTGGGGACCCACAGATACGCAGTATTTT
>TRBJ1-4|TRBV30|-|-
CAWSYGLWANEKLFF
TGTGCCTGGAGTTATGGATTGTGGGCTAATGAAAAATTGTTTTTT
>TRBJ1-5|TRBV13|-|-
CASSPEGGGPQHF
TGTGCCAGCAGCCCGGAGGGAGGAGGGCCCCAGCATTTT
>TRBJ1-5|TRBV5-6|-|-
CASSSRRTVSSNQPQHF
TGTGCCAGCAGCTCCCGGCGGACAGTTAGTAGCAATCAGCCCCAGCATTTT
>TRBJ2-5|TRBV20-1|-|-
CSASEETQYF
TGCAGTGCTAGCGAAGAGACCCAGTACTTC
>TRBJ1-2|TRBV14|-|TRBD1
CASSQAFGTGGSNYGYTF
TGTGCCAGCAGCCAAGCGTTCGGGACAGGGGGTTCGAACTATGGCTACACCTTC
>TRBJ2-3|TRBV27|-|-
CASSFVGFASTDTQYF
TGTGCCAGCAGTTTCGTAGGATTCGCTAGCACAGATACGCAGTATTTT
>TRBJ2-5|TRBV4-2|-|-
CASSRGRETQYF
TGTGCCAGCAGCAGGGGTAGGGAGACCCAGTACTTC
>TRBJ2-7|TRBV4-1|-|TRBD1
CASSQVRDRDYEQYF
TGCGCCAGCAGCCAAGTTCGGGACAGGGACTACGAGCAGTACTTC
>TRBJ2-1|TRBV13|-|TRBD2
CASRGLADPEQFF
TGTGCCAGCAGGGGACTAGCAGACCCTGAGCAGTTCTTC
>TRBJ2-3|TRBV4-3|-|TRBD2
CASRTSVTSTDTQYF
TGCGCCAGCCGTACTAGCGTAACCAGCACAGATACGCAGTATTTT
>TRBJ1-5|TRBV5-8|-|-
CASSLGGRDQPQHF
TGTGCCAGCAGCTTGGGAGGGCGAGATCAGCCCCAGCATTTT
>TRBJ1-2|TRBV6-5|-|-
CASSYLLEGYGYTF
TGTGCCAGCAGTTATCTCCTAGAGGGGTATGGCTACACCTTC
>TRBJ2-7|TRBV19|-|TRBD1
CASSSGQGYEQYF
TGTGCCAGTAGTAGCGGACAGGGCTACGAGCAGTACTTC
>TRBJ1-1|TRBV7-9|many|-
CASSLAPGAEAFF
TGTGCCAGCAGCTTAGCGCCTGGGGCTGAAGCTTTCTTT
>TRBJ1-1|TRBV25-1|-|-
CASSEGRGFSEAFF
TGTGCCAGCAGTGAGGGCAGGGGCTTTTCTGAAGCTTTCTTT
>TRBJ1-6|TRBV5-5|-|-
CASSLSREAYNSPLHF
TGTGCCAGCAGCTTGTCCCGGGAAGCCTATAATTCACCCCTCCACTTT
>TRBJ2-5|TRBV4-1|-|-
CASSQGTVLYF
TGCGCCAGCAGCCAAGGGACGGTCCTGTACTTC
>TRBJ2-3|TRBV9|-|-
CASSGGTTNTDTQYF
TGTGCCAGCAGCGGCGGGACAACTAACACAGATACGCAGTATTTT
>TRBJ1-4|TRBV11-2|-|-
CASSFYRGKLFF
TGTGCCAGCAGCTTTTACCGGGGGAAACTGTTTTTT
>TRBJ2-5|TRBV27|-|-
CASSLLPGPQETQYF
TGTGCCAGCAGTTTACTCCCGGGACCCCAAGAGACCCAGTACTTC
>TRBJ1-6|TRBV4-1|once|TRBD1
CASSQAAGTGHSPLHF
TGCGCCAGCAGCCAAGCCGCGGGGACAGGGCACTCACCCCTCCACTTT
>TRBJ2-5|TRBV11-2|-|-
CASRTGDRQETQYF
TGTGCCAGCCGTACGGGGGACAGACAAGAGACCCAGTACTTC
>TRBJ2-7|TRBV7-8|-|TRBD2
CASSSRLAGGQSMYEQYF
TGTGCCAGCAGCTCCCGTCTAGCGGGGGGGCAATCCATGTACGAGCAGTACTTC
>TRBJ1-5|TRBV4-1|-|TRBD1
CASSQERGPGGQPQHF
TGCGCCAGCAGCCAAGAAAGGGGGCCGGGGGGACAGCCCCAGCATTTT
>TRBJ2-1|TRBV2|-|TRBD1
CASTLQGAALYNEQFF
TGTGCCAGCACCCTACAGGGGGCTGCCCTCTACAATGAGCAGTTCTTC
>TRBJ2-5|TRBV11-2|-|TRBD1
CASSPDRGRYQETQYF
TGTGCCAGCAGCCCGGACAGGGGCCGATACCAAGAGACCCAGTACTTC
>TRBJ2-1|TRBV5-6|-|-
CASSSPPTAYNEQFF
TGTGCCAGCAGCTCTCCACCGACAGCTTACAATGAGCAGTTCTTC
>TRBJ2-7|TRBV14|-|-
CASSQGEGFSYEQYF
TGTGCCAGCAGCCAAGGTGAGGGTTTCTCCTACGAGCAGTACTTC
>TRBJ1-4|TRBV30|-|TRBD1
CAWSVGQGWEKLFF
TGTGCCTGGAGTGTGGGACAGGGTTGGGAAAAACTGTTTTTT
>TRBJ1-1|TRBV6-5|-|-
CASSYKEGDTEAFF
TGTGCCAGCAGTTACAAAGAGGGGGACACTGAAGCTTTCTTT